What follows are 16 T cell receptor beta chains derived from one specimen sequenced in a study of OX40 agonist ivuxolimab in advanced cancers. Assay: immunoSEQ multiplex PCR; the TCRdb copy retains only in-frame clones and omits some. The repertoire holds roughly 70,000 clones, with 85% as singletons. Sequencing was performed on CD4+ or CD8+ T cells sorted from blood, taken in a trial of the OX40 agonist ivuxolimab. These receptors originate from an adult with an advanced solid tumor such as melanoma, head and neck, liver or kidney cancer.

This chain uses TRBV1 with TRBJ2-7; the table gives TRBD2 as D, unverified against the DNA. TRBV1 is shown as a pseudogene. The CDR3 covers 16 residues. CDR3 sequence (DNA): TGCACCAGCAGCCAAGTCCCCGGGACTGATTCCTACGAGCAGTACTTC. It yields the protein CTSSQVPGTDSYEQYF.

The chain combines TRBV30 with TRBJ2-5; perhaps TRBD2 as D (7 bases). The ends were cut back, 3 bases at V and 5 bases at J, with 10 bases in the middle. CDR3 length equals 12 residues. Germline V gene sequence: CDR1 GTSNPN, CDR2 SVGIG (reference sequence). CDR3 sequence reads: CAWSEGGETQYF. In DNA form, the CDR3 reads TGTGCCTGGAGCGAGGGGGGGGAGACCCAGTACTTC.

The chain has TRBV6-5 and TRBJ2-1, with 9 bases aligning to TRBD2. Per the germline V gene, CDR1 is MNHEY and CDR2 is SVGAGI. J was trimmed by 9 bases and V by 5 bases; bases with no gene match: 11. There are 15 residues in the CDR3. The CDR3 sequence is CASSPELAGVVEQFF. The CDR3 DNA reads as TGTGCCAGCAGTCCCGAGTTAGCGGGAGTGGTTGAGCAGTTCTTC.

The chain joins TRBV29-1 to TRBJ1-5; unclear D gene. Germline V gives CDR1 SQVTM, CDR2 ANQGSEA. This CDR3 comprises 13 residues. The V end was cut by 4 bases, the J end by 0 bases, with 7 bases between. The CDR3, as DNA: TGCAGCGTTGGGTGGGGTAGCAATCAGCCCCAGCATTTT. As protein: CSVGWGSNQPQHF.

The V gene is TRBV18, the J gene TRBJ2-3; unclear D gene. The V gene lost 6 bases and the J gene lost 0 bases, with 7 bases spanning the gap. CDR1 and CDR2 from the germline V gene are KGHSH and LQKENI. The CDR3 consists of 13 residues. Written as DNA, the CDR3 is TGTGCCAGCTCCCTCCCTAGCACAGATACGCAGTATTTT. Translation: CASSLPSTDTQYF.

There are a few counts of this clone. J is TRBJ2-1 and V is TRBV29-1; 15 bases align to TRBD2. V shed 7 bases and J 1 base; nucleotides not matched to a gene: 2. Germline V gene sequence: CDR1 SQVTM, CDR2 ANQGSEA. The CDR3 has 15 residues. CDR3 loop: CSAGLAGGSYNEQFF. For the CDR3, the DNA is TGCAGCGCCGGACTAGCGGGAGGGTCCTACAATGAGCAGTTCTTC.

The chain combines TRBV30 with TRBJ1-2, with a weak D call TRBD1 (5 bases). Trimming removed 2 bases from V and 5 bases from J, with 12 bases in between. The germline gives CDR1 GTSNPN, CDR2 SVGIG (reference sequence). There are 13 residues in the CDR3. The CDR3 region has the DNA TGTGCCTGGAGTCGCAGGGCCAATTATGGCTACACCTTC. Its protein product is CAWSRRANYGYTF.

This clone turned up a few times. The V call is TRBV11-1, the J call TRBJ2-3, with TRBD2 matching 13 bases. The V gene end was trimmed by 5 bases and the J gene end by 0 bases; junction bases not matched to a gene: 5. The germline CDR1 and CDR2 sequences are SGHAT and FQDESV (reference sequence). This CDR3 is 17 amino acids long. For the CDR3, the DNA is TGTGCCAGCAGCCTGGGACTAGCGGGGCCTAGCACAGATACGCAGTATTTT. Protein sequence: CASSLGLAGPSTDTQYF. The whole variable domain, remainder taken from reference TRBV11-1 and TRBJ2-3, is EAEVAQSPRYKITEKSQAVAFWCDPISGHATLYWYRQILGQGPELLVQFQDESVVDDSQLPKDRFSAERLKGVDSTLKIQPAELGDSAMYLCASSLGLAGPSTDTQYFGPGTRLTVL.

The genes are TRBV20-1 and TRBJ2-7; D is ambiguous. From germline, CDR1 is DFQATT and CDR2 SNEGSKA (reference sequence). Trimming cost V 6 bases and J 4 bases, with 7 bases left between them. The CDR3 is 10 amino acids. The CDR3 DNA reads TGCAGTGCGCAACGGTACGAGCAGTACTTC. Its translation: CSAQRYEQYF.

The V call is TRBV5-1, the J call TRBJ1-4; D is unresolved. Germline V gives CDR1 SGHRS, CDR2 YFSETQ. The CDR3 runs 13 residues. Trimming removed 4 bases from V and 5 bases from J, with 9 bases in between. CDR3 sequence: CASSPTSNEKLFF. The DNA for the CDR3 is TGCGCCAGCAGCCCAACCTCGAATGAAAAACTGTTTTTT. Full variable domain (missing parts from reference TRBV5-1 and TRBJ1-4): KAGVTQTPRYLIKTRGQQVTLSCSPISGHRSVSWYQQTPGQGLQFLFEYFSETQRNKGNFPGRFSGRQFSNSRSEMNVSTLELGDSALYLCASSPTSNEKLFFGSGTQLSVL.

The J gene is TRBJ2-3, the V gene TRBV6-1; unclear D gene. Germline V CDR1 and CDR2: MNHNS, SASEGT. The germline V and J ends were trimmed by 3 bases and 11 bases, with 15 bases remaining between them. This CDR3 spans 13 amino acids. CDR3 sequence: CASSEIAGNRQYF. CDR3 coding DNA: TGTGCCAGCAGTGAGATAGCTGGAAACCGGCAGTATTTT.

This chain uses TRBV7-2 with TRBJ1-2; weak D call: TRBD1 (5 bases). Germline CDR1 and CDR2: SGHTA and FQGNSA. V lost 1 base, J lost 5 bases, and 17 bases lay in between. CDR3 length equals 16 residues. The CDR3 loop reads CASSLEAGGGKYGYTF. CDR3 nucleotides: TGTGCCAGCAGCTTAGAAGCAGGTGGGGGTAAATATGGCTACACCTTC.

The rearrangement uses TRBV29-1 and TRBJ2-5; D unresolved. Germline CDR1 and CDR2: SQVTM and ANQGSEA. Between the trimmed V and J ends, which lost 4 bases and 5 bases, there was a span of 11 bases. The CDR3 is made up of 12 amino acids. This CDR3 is CSVGTGGETQYF. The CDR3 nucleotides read TGCAGCGTTGGTACCGGTGGGGAGACCCAGTACTTC.

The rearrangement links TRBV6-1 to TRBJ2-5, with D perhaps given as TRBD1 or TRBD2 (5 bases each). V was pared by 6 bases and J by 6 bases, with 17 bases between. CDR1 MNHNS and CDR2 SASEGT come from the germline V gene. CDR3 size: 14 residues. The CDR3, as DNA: TGTGCCAGCAGCCTAGGGACCGCCATGAAGACCCAGTACTTC. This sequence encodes CASSLGTAMKTQYF.

This chain's CDR3 is CASSLVQGAYNEQFF. CDR3 bases: TGTGCCAGCAGCTTAGTCCAGGGGGCGTACAATGAGCAGTTCTTC. The chain has TRBV7-3 and TRBJ2-1, with 8 bases aligning to TRBD1. The V gene end was trimmed by 2 bases and the J gene end by 4 bases; junction bases not matched to a gene: 4. There are 15 residues in the CDR3. CDR1 is SGHTA, CDR2 FQGTGA, per germline.

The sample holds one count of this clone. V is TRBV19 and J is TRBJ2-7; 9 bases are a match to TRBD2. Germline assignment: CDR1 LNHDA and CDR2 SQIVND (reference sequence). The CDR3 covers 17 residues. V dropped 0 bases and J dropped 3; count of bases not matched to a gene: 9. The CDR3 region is CASSIDLDSGRVYEQYF. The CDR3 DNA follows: TGTGCCAGTAGTATAGATCTGGATAGCGGGAGAGTCTACGAGCAGTACTTC.